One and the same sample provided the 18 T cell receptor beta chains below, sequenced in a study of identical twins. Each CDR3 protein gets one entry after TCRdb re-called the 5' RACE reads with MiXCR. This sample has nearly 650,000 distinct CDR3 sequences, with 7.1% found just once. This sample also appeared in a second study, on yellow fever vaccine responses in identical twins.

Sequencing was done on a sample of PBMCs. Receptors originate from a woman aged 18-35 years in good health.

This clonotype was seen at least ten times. The CDR3, as DNA: TGCAGTGCTAGTTTCCCGGGATTGTTCTATCAGCCCCAGCATTTT. Translated: CSASFPGLFYQPQHF. The chain recombines TRBV20-1 with TRBJ1-5, with D uncertain. From germline, CDR1 is DFQATT and CDR2 SNEGSKA (reference sequence). Trimming left V 3 bases short and J 5 bases short, with 17 bases between. This CDR3 is built from 15 residues.

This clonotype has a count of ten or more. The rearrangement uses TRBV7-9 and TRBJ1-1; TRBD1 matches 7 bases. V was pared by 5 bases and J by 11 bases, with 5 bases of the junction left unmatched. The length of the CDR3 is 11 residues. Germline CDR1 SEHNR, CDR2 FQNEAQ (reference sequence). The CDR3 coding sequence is TGTGCCAGCAGCCTACAGGGGCCGGCTTTCTTT. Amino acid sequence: CASSLQGPAFF.

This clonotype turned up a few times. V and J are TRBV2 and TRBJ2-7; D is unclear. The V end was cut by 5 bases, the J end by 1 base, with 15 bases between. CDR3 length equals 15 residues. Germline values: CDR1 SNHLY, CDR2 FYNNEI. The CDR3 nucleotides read TGTGCCAGCAGTAGAGGACCCTTTGGTTCCTACGAGCAGTACTTC. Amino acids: CASSRGPFGSYEQYF.

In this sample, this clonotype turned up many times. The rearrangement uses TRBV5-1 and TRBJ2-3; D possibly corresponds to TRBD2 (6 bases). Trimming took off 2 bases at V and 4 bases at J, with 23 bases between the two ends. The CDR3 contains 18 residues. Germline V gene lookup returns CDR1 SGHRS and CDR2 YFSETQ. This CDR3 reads CASSFPRVGGSRPDTQYF. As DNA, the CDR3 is TGCGCCAGCAGCTTCCCTCGAGTCGGGGGATCGCGCCCAGATACGCAGTATTTT. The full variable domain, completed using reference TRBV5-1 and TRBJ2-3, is KAGVTQTPRYLIKTRGQQVTLSCSPISGHRSVSWYQQTPGQGLQFLFEYFSETQRNKGNFPGRFSGRQFSNSRSEMNVSTLELGDSALYLCASSFPRVGGSRPDTQYFGPGTRLTVL.

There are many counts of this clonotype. The CDR3 is CASSKSGQSYNEQFF. DNA for the CDR3: TGTGCCAGCAGCAAATCTGGACAGTCCTACAATGAGCAGTTCTTC. This chain uses TRBV21-1 with TRBJ2-1; no check of the table's D call, TRBD1, against the DNA was made. TRBV21-1 is an annotated pseudogene. This CDR3 has 15 amino acids.

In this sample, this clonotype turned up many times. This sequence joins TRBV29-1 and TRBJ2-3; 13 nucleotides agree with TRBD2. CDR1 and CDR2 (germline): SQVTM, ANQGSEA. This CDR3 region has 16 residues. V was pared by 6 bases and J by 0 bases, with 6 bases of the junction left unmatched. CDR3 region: CSVKTSGRWSTDTQYF. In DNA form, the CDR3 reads TGCAGCGTCAAGACTAGCGGGAGGTGGAGCACAGATACGCAGTATTTT.

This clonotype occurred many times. The CDR3: CASSKPKSSGNTIYF. Here the CDR3 DNA reads TGTGCCAGCAGCAAACCTAAGAGCTCTGGAAACACCATATATTTT. The V call is TRBV21-1, the J call TRBJ1-3. TRBV21-1 is a pseudogene segment. The CDR3 has 15 residues.

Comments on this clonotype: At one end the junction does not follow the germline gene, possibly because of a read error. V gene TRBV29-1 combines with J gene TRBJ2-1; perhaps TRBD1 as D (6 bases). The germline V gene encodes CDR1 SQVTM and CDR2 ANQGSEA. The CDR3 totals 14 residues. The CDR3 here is CSGEKDRLLNEQFF. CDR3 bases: TGCAGCGGTGAAAAAGACAGGTTACTCAATGAGCAGTTCTTC.

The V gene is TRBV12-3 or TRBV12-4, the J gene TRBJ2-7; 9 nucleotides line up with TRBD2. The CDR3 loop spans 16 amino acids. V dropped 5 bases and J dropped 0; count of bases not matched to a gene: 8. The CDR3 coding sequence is TGTGCCAGCAGTCCCGGGACTAGCCCGAGCTCCTACGAGCAGTACTTC. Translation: CASSPGTSPSSYEQYF.

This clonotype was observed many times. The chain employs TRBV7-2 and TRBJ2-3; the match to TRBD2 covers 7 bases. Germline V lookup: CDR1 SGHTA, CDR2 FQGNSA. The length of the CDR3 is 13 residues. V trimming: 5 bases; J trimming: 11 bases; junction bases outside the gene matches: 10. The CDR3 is CASSPRRGLVQYF. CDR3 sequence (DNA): TGTGCCAGCAGCCCACGGCGGGGGTTAGTGCAGTATTTT.

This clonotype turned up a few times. The CDR3 nucleotides are TGCAGTGCAAACACCGGGACAGGGCCCTTTGAAGCTTTCTTT. This sequence encodes CSANTGTGPFEAFF. This chain joins TRBV20-1 and TRBJ1-1, with TRBD1 matching over 9 bases. The length of the CDR3 is 14 residues. In germline, CDR1 is DFQATT, CDR2 SNEGSKA (reference sequence). After removal of 6 bases from V and 7 bases from J, the junction contained 12 bases not matched to a gene.

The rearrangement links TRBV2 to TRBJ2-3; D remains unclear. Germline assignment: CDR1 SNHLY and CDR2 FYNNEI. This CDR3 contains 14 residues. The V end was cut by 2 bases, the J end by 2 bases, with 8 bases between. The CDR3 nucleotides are TGTGCCAGCAGTGAATTTGGGCCCACAGATACGCAGTATTTT. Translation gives CASSEFGPTDTQYF.

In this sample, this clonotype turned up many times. As DNA, the CDR3 is TGTGCCAGCAGCTTGGGAGGATTCGGGCAGTTCTTC. Its protein product is CASSLGGFGQFF. The V and J genes are TRBV7-8 and TRBJ2-1; weak D call: TRBD2 (6 bases). Germline values: CDR1 SGHVS, CDR2 FQNEAQ. This CDR3 is built from 12 residues. The V and J ends lost 3 bases and 12 bases respectively, with 12 bases between them.

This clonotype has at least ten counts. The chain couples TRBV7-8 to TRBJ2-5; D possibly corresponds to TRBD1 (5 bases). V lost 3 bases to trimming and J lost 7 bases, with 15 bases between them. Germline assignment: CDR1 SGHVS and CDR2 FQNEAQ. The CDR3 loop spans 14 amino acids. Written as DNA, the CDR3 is TGTGCCAGCAGCTTCGTGGACATTATAGGGACCCAGTACTTC. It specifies CASSFVDIIGTQYF.

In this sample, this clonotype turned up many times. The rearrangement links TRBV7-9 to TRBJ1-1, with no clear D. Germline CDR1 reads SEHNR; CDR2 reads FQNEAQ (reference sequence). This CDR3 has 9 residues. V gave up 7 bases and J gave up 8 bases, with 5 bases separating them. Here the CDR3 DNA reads TGTGCCAGCACCCCCGAAGCTTTCTTT. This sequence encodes CASTPEAFF.

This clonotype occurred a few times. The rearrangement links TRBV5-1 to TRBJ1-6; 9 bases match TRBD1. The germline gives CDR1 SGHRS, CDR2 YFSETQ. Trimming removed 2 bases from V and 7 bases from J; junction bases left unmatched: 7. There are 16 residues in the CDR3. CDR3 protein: CASSFGDRGKNSPLHF. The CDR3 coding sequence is TGCGCCAGCAGCTTTGGCGACAGGGGGAAAAATTCACCCCTCCACTTT.

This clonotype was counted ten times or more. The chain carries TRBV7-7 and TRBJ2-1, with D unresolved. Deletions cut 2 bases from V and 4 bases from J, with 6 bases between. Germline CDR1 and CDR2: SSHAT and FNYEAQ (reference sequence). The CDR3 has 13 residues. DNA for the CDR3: TGTGCCAGCAGCTTAAACCAATACAATGAGCAGTTCTTC. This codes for CASSLNQYNEQFF.

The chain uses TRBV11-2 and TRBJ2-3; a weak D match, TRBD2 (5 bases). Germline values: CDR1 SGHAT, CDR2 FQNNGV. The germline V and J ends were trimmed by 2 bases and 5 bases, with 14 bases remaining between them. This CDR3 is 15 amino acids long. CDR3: CASSLLGSGLDTQYF. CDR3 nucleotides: TGTGCCAGCAGCTTACTCGGGTCGGGATTAGATACGCAGTATTTT.